This TCR beta chain originates from a study of naive and memory T cell subsets. This clonotype was picked up a small number of times. Germline V CDR1 and CDR2: SQVTM, ANQGSEA. The CDR3 is 14 amino acids. V gave up 5 bases and J gave up 8 bases; unmatched junction bases: 12. Ligated cDNA underwent four rounds of PCR with nested alpha and beta constant region primers and SP2. TCRdb recomputed calls from the 5' RACE reads with MiXCR, one row per CDR3 protein. This table holds roughly 62,000 distinct CDR3 sequences, 6.5% to 9% found once. The library had UMIs added by 3' ligation of an oligonucleotide to TCR cDNA.

The receptor's source is a female donor in good health. The genes are TRBV29-1 and TRBJ1-2, with TRBD1 matching 9 bases. Written as DNA, the CDR3 is TGCAGCGTTCACCCCCCGGGACAGGGCGTCGGCTACACCTTC. It encodes CSVHPPGQGVGYTF.